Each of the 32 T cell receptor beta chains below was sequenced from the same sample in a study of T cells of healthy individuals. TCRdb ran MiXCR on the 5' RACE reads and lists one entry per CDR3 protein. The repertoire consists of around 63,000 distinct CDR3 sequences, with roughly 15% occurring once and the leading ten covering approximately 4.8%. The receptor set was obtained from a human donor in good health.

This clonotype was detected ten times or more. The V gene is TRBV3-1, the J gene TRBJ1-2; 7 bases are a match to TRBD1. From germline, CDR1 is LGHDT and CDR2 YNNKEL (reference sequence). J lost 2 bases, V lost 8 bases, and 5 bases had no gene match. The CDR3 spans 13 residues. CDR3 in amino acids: CASGTAQNYGYTF. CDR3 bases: TGTGCCAGCGGGACAGCTCAAAACTATGGCTACACCTTC.

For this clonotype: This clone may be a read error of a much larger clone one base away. The DNA for the CDR3 is TGTGCCAGCACCGCGGACAGGGGAGGATACGTGGAGCTGTTTTTT. Its protein is CASTADRGGYVELFF. The chain is built from TRBV6-6 and TRBJ2-2; 9 bases agree with TRBD1. From germline, CDR1 is MNHNY and CDR2 SVGAGI (reference sequence). The ends lost 7 bases at V and 10 bases at J; junction bases unmatched: 13. The CDR3 contains 15 residues.

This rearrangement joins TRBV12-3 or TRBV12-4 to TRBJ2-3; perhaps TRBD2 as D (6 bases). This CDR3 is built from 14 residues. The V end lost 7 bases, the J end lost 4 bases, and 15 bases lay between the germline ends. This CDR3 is CASTNRGFADTQYF. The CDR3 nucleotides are TGTGCCAGCACCAACCGGGGGTTTGCAGATACGCAGTATTTT.

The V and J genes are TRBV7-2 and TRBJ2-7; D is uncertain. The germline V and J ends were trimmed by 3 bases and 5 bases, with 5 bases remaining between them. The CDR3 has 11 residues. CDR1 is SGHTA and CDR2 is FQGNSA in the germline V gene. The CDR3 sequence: CASSFRNEQYF. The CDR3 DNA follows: TGTGCCAGCAGCTTCAGGAACGAGCAGTACTTC.

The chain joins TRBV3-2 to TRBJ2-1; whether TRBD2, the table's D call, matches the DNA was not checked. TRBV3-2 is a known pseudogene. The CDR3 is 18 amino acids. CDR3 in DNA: TGTGCCAGCAGCCGACCTCCGTTTCGCGGAGATGTTTACAATGAGCAGTTCTTC. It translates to CASSRPPFRGDVYNEQFF.

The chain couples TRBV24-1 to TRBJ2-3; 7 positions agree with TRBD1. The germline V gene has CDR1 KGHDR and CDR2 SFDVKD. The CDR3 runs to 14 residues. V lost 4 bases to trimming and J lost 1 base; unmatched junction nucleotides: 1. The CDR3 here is CATSDDRGTDTQYF. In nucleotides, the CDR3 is TGTGCCACCAGTGACGACAGGGGCACAGATACGCAGTATTTT.

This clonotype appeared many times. This CDR3 reads CASSPEEKLFF. DNA for the CDR3: TGTGCCAGCAGTCCCGAAGAAAAACTGTTTTTT. The rearrangement uses TRBV2 and TRBJ1-4, with D unresolved. Germline V gene lookup returns CDR1 SNHLY and CDR2 FYNNEI. CDR3 length: 11 amino acids. Trimming stripped 5 bases from V and 8 bases from J, with 6 bases between.

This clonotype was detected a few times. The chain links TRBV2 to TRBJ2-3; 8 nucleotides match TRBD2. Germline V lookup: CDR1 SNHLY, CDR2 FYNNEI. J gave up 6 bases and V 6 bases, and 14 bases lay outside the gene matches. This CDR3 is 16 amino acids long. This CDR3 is CASSPWITGGLDTQYF. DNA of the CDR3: TGTGCCAGCAGCCCTTGGATTACGGGGGGGCTGGATACGCAGTATTTT.

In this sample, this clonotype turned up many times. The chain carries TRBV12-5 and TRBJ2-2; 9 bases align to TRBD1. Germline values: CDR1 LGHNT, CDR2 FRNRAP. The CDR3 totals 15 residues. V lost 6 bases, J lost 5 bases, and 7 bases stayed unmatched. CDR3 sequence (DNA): TGTGCTAGTGGCTCCGGGACAGGGCCGACCGGGGAGCTGTTTTTT. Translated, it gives CASGSGTGPTGELFF.

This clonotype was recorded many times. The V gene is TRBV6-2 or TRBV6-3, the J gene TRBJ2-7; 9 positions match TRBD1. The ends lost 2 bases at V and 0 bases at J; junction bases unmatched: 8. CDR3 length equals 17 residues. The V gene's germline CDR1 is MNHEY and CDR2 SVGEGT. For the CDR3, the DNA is TGTGCCAGCAGTTACGAGACGGGACAGGGTTCCTCCTACGAGCAGTACTTC. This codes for CASSYETGQGSSYEQYF.

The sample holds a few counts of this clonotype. The DNA of the CDR3 is TGTGCCAGCAGTTTCAGAGGACAGCCGCTTACGGATGAGCAGTTCTTC. This gives the protein CASSFRGQPLTDEQFF. The chain is built from TRBV28 and TRBJ2-1; weak D call: TRBD1 (6 bases). The CDR3 totals 16 residues. Trimming left V 3 bases short and J 8 bases short, with 20 bases between. The germline V gene encodes CDR1 MDHEN and CDR2 SYDVKM.

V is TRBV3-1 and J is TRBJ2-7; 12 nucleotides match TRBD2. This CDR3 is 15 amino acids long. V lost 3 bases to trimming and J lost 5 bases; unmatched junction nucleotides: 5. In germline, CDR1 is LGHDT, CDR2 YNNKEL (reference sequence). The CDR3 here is CASSQLAGGHNEQYF. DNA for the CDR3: TGTGCCAGCAGCCAGCTAGCGGGAGGGCACAACGAGCAGTACTTC.

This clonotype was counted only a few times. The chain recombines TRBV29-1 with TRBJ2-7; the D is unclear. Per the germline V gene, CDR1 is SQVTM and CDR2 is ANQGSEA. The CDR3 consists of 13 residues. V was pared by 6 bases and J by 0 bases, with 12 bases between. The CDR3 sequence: CSVEDVSSYEQYF. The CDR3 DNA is TGCAGCGTCGAGGACGTAAGCTCCTACGAGCAGTACTTC.

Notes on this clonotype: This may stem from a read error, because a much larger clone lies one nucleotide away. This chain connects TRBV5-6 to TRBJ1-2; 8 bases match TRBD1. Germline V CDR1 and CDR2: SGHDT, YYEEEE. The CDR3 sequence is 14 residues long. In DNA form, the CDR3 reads TGTGCCAGCAGCTTAGGACAGGGAGGTTATGGCTACAACTTC. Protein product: CASSLGQGGYGYNF. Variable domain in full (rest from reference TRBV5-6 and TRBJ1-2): DAGVTQSPTHLIKTRGQQVTLRCSPKSGHDTVSWYQQALGQGPQFIFQYYEEEERQRGNFPDRFSGHQFPNYSSELNVNALLLGDSALYLCASSLGQGGYGYNFGSGTRLTVV.

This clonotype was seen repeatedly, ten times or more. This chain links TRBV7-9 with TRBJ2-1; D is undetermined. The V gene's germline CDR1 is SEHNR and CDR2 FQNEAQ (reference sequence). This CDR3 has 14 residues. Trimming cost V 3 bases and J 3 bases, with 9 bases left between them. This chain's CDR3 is CASSFSDFYNEQFF. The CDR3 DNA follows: TGTGCCAGCAGCTTCAGTGACTTCTACAATGAGCAGTTCTTC.

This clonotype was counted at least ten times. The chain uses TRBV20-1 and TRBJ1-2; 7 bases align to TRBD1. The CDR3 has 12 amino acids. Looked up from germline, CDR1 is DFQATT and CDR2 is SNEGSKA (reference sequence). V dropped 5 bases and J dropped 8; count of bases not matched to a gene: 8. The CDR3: CSAPKGAVGYTF. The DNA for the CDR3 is TGCAGTGCTCCGAAGGGGGCGGTGGGCTACACCTTC.

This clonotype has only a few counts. CDR3 sequence: CSATKISGGHNEQFF. The CDR3 DNA is TGCAGTGCTACAAAAATTAGCGGGGGACACAATGAGCAGTTCTTC. V and J are TRBV20-1 and TRBJ2-1; 9 positions match TRBD2. CDR3 length: 15 residues. V lost 4 bases, J lost 5 bases, and 9 bases stayed unmatched. From germline, CDR1 is DFQATT and CDR2 SNEGSKA (reference sequence).

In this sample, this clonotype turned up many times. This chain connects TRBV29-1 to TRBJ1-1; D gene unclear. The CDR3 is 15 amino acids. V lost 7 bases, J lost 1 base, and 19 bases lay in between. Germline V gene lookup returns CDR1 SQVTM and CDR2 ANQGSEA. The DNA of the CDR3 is TGCAGCGCCAAGCCCTTACAGAGCAGGAACACTGAAGCTTTCTTT. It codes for CSAKPLQSRNTEAFF.

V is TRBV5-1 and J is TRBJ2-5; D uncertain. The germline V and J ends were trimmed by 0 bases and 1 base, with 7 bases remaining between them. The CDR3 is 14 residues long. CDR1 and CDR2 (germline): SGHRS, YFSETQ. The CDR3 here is CASSLASIQETQYF. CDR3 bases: TGCGCCAGCAGCTTGGCGAGCATCCAAGAGACCCAGTACTTC. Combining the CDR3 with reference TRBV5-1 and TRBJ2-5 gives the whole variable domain KAGVTQTPRYLIKTRGQQVTLSCSPISGHRSVSWYQQTPGQGLQFLFEYFSETQRNKGNFPGRFSGRQFSNSRSEMNVSTLELGDSALYLCASSLASIQETQYFGPGTRLLVL.

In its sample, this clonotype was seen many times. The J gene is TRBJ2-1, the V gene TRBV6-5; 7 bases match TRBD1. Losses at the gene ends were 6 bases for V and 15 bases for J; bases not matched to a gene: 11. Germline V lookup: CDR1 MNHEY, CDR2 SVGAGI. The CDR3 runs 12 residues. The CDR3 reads CASRNPRDRAFF. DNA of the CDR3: TGTGCCAGCAGAAACCCCCGGGACAGAGCGTTCTTC.

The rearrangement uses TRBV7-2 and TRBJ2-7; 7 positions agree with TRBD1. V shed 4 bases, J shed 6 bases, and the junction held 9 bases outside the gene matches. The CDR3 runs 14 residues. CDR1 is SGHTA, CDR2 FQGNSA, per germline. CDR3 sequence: CASSSRQGSGEQYF. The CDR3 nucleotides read TGTGCCAGCAGCTCCCGACAGGGATCCGGCGAGCAGTACTTC.

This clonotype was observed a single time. In DNA, the CDR3 is TGTGCCAGCAGCTTAGGTGACAGGGCAGGGCAGCCCCAGCATTTT. Residues: CASSLGDRAGQPQHF. The chain uses TRBV11-3 and TRBJ1-5; 7 bases are a match to TRBD1. The CDR3 length is 15 residues. Germline loops: CDR1 SGHNT, CDR2 YENEEA. J lost 7 bases, V lost 1 base, and 7 bases had no gene match.

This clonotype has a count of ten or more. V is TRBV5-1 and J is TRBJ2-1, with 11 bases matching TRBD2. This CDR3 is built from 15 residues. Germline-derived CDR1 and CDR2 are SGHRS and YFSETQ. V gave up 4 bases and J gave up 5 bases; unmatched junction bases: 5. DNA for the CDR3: TGCGCCAGCAGCACCGGGACTAGCGGCCACAATGAGCAGTTCTTC. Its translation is CASSTGTSGHNEQFF. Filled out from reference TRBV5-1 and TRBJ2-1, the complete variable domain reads KAGVTQTPRYLIKTRGQQVTLSCSPISGHRSVSWYQQTPGQGLQFLFEYFSETQRNKGNFPGRFSGRQFSNSRSEMNVSTLELGDSALYLCASSTGTSGHNEQFFGPGTRLTVL.

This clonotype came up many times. In DNA, the CDR3 is TGTGCCTGGTTATTGGCATCTGGGGCCAACGTCCTGACTTTC. Protein: CAWLLASGANVLTF. The V and J genes are TRBV30 and TRBJ2-6; the D is unclear. From germline, CDR1 is GTSNPN and CDR2 SVGIG (reference sequence). V gave up 5 bases and J gave up 1 base, with 9 bases separating them. This CDR3 comprises 14 residues.

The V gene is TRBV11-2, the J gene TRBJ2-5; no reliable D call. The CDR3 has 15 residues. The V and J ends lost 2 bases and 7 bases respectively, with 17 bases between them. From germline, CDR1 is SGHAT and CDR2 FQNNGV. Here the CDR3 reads CASSLSAFSETTQYF. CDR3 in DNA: TGTGCCAGCAGCTTATCCGCTTTTTCGGAGACGACCCAGTACTTC.

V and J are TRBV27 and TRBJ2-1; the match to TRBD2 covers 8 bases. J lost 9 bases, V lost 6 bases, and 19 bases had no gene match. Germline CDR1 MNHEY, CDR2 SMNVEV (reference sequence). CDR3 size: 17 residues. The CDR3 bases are TGTGCCAGCAGACCTCAGGCGAGCGGGGGCCAAAAGGGTGAGCAGTTCTTC. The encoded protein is CASRPQASGGQKGEQFF.

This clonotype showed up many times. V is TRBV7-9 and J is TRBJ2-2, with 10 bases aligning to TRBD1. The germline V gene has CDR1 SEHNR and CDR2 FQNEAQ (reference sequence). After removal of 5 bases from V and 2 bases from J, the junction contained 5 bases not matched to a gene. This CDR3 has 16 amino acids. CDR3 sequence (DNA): TGTGCCAGCAGCCGCGGGACAGGGGCAAACACCGGGGAGCTGTTTTTT. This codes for CASSRGTGANTGELFF.

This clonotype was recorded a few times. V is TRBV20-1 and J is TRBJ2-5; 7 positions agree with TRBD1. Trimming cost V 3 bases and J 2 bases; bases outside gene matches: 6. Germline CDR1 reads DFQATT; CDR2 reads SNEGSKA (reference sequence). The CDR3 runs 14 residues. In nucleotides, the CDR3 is TGCAGTGCTAGGAAGGGGGCCGGACAAGAGACCCAGTACTTC. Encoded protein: CSARKGAGQETQYF.

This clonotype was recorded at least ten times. The CDR3 nucleotides read TGTGCCAGCAGTTCGAGTCCGGACTCCGCAACTAATGAAAAACTGTTTTTT. Encoded protein: CASSSSPDSATNEKLFF. This chain uses TRBV12-3 or TRBV12-4 with TRBJ1-4; D remains ambiguous. The CDR3 has 17 amino acids. Deletions cut 4 bases from V and 0 bases from J, with 15 bases between.

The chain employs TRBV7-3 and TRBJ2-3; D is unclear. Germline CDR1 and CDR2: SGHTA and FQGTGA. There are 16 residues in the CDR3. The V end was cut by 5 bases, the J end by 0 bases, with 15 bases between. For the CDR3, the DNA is TGTGCCAGCAGCCCTCTTCCGGTCTCTAGCACAGATACGCAGTATTTT. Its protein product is CASSPLPVSSTDTQYF. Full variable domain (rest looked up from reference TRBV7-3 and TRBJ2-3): GAGVSQTPSNKVTEKGKYVELRCDPISGHTALYWYRQSLGQGPEFLIYFQGTGAADDSGLPNDRFFAVRPEGSVSTLKIQRTERGDSAVYLCASSPLPVSSTDTQYFGPGTRLTVL.

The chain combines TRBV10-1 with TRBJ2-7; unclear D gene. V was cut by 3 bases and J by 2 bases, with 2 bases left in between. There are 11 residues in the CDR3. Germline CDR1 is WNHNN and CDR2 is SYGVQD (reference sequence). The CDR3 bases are TGCGCCAGCAGTGATGCCTACGAGCAGTACTTC. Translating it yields CASSDAYEQYF.

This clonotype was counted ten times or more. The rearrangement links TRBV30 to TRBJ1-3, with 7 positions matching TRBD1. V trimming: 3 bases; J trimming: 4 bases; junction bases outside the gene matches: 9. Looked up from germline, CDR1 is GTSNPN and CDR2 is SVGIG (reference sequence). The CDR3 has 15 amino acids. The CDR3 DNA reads TGTGCCTGGAGCCACCGTACGACAGGGGGAAACACCATATATTTT. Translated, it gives CAWSHRTTGGNTIYF.